The next 25 T cell receptor beta chains were all read from a single sample in a study of T cells in Graves' hyperthyroidism and ophthalmopathy. TCR beta CDR3 regions were amplified from RNA. During a first-round RT-PCR of the TCR CDR3, the HTBI primer set was used. TCRdb re-called the multiplex PCR reads with MiXCR, one entry per CDR3 protein. The profile shows a few hundred thousand distinct CDR3 sequences, less than 25% of them singletons. Sequencing was carried out using blood. The source of these receptors is a man in his late teens or twenties with Graves' hyperthyroidism.

The genes are TRBV5-1 and TRBJ2-5, with 10 nucleotides matching TRBD1. Trimming cost V 4 bases and J 4 bases; bases outside gene matches: 4. CDR3 length: 14 amino acids. The germline CDR1 and CDR2 sequences are SGHRS and YFSETQ. In DNA, the CDR3 is TGCGCCAGCAGCCGGACAGGGGGAGTAGAGACCCAGTACTTC. Residues: CASSRTGGVETQYF.

This clonotype was observed at least ten times. The genes are TRBV6-2 or TRBV6-3 and TRBJ2-2, with D maybe TRBD1 (6 bases). Germline V CDR1 and CDR2: MNHEY, SVGEGT. V gave up 6 bases and J gave up 7 bases, with 15 bases separating them. CDR3 length: 14 amino acids. The CDR3 loop is CASRNRAIGGELFF. CDR3 coding DNA: TGTGCCAGCAGAAACAGGGCTATAGGCGGGGAGCTGTTTTTT.

This clonotype was seen a handful of times. The chain is built from TRBV4-1 and TRBJ2-7; D uncertain. This CDR3 is 14 amino acids long. V dropped 3 bases and J dropped 0 bases, with 9 bases sitting between them. Germline values: CDR1 MGHRA, CDR2 YSYEKL. DNA of the CDR3: TGCGCCAGCAGCCACCCCCGGAGCTCCTACGAGCAGTACTTC. It yields the protein CASSHPRSSYEQYF.

This clonotype was observed at least ten times. This chain joins TRBV19 and TRBJ2-2, with D possibly being TRBD1 (6 bases). V shed 7 bases and J shed 1 base, with 10 bases lying between them. The CDR3 extends over 14 amino acids. Germline V gene sequence: CDR1 LNHDA, CDR2 SQIVND (reference sequence). CDR3 coding DNA: TGTGCCAGTACCAGGGGCCAGAACACCGGGGAGCTGTTTTTT. This encodes CASTRGQNTGELFF.

This clonotype was counted ten times or more. The chain combines TRBV28 with TRBJ2-7; 10 positions match TRBD1. Germline V gene data show CDR1 as MDHEN and CDR2 as SYDVKM. This CDR3 contains 15 residues. V gave up 6 bases and J gave up 9 bases; unmatched junction bases: 14. The CDR3 DNA reads as TGTGCCAGCAGGACCTACCGGGACAGGGGCCGCCCGCAGTACTTC. Translated, it gives CASRTYRDRGRPQYF.

In the case of this clonotype: Given a much more abundant clone one base away, this may be a read error. The conserved closing phenylalanine or tryptophan is absent in this CDR3, likely reflecting a read error. The CDR3 reads CASTKNRAVGNTEAFV. CDR3 bases: TGTGCCAGCACTAAGAACAGGGCGGTGGGGAACACTGAAGCTTTCGTT. This chain joins TRBV28 and TRBJ1-1; tentatively, D is TRBD1 (6 bases). The ends were cut back, 7 bases at V and 1 base at J, with 19 bases in the middle. The CDR3 runs to 16 residues. Germline CDR1 is MDHEN and CDR2 is SYDVKM.

The rearrangement joins TRBV4-1 to TRBJ1-1; 8 bases fit TRBD1. CDR3 length: 16 amino acids. The germline CDR1 and CDR2 sequences are MGHRA and YSYEKL. The J segment lost 6 bases and the V segment lost 5 bases, leaving 14 bases of the junction unmatched. Here the CDR3 reads CASSSILGQGPPEAFF. CDR3 DNA sequence: TGCGCCAGCAGCTCCATACTCGGACAGGGACCCCCTGAAGCTTTCTTT.

In this sample, this clonotype turned up many times. The J gene is TRBJ1-1, the V gene TRBV12-3 or TRBV12-4; 7 bases align to TRBD1. V shed 2 bases, J shed 2 bases, and the junction held 5 bases outside the gene matches. This CDR3 has 15 residues. Written as DNA, the CDR3 is TGTGCCAGCAGTTTAATACAGGGGTATAACACTGAAGCTTTCTTT. This sequence encodes CASSLIQGYNTEAFF.

This clonotype was observed at least ten times. The chain joins TRBV12-3 or TRBV12-4 to TRBJ2-7; D possibly corresponds to TRBD1 (5 bases). The ends were cut back, 3 bases at V and 7 bases at J, with 19 bases in the middle. The CDR3 runs 15 residues. CDR3 sequence: CASSLQGGGLVEQYF. CDR3 nucleotide sequence: TGTGCCAGCAGTTTGCAGGGTGGTGGTTTGGTAGAGCAGTACTTC.

This clonotype was counted ten times or more. The rearrangement uses TRBV7-9 and TRBJ1-1; TRBD1 matches 7 bases. V shed 5 bases, J shed 4 bases, and the junction held 7 bases outside the gene matches. CDR3 length: 14 residues. CDR1 and CDR2 from the germline V gene are SEHNR and FQNEAQ (reference sequence). The CDR3 reads CASSVTGRATEAFF. Here the CDR3 DNA reads TGTGCCAGCAGCGTGACAGGGAGGGCCACTGAAGCTTTCTTT.

This clonotype showed up many times. The V and J genes are TRBV28 and TRBJ2-5, with 9 nucleotides matching TRBD1. Per the germline V gene, CDR1 is MDHEN and CDR2 is SYDVKM. The CDR3 is made up of 14 amino acids. V was clipped by 5 bases and J by 5 bases; unmatched bases: 6. The CDR3: CASSEQGARETQYF. The CDR3 nucleotides are TGTGCCAGCAGTGAACAGGGGGCGAGGGAGACCCAGTACTTC.

This clonotype was found a few times. This chain connects TRBV4-2 to TRBJ1-5, with D unresolved. Germline assignment: CDR1 LGHNA and CDR2 YNFKEQ. The CDR3 has 14 amino acids. V lost 1 base and J lost 4, with 8 bases in between. The DNA for the CDR3 is TGTGCCAGCAGCCAAGTATTAGGGAATCAGCCCCAGCATTTT. Translating it yields CASSQVLGNQPQHF.

This clonotype appeared a few times. The chain recombines TRBV7-8 with TRBJ2-2; 7 nucleotides align to TRBD2. J gave up 1 base and V 5 bases, and 4 bases lay outside the gene matches. The germline V gene encodes CDR1 SGHVS and CDR2 FQNEAQ. The CDR3 length is 15 residues. CDR3 amino acids: CASSVSSGNTGELFF. In nucleotides, the CDR3 is TGTGCCAGCAGCGTTTCTAGCGGGAACACCGGGGAGCTGTTTTTT.

Many counts were recorded for this clonotype. The chain combines TRBV6-1 with TRBJ1-2; D gene unclear. CDR3 length: 12 amino acids. V lost 2 bases and J 8 bases, leaving 9 bases between the germline ends. Germline CDR1 reads MNHNS; CDR2 reads SASEGT. CDR3 residues: CASSELGGGYTF. DNA for the CDR3: TGTGCCAGCAGTGAACTCGGAGGGGGCTACACCTTC.

The chain uses TRBV4-1 and TRBJ1-5, with 7 bases identical to TRBD1. J gave up 1 base and V 2 bases, and 5 bases lay outside the gene matches. The CDR3 has 16 amino acids. In germline, CDR1 is MGHRA, CDR2 YSYEKL. This chain's CDR3 is CASSQYAGQSNQPQHF. The CDR3 nucleotides read TGCGCCAGCAGCCAATACGCGGGACAGAGCAATCAGCCCCAGCATTTT.

This clonotype showed up many times. This sequence joins TRBV4-1 and TRBJ1-5; the D is unclear. Germline CDR1 and CDR2: MGHRA and YSYEKL. The CDR3 extends over 11 amino acids. The germline V and J ends were trimmed by 7 bases and 6 bases, with 7 bases remaining between them. The CDR3, as DNA: TGCGCCAGCATGTTCTGTCAGCCCCAGCATTTT. Encoded protein: CASMFCQPQHF.

This clonotype occurred many times. The chain joins TRBV6-1 to TRBJ2-7; no reliable D call. CDR3 length: 12 amino acids. CDR1 and CDR2 (germline): MNHNS, SASEGT. Trimming took off 2 bases at V and 5 bases at J, with 7 bases between the two ends. Written as DNA, the CDR3 is TGTGCCAGCAGTGAAAGAGGAAACGAGCAGTACTTC. It encodes CASSERGNEQYF.

This clonotype was seen a few times. CDR3 DNA sequence: TGTGCCAGCAGCGACCTGCGGGGGCAACAAGAGACCCAGTACTTC. It encodes CASSDLRGQQETQYF. This chain connects TRBV6-1 to TRBJ2-5; possibly TRBD2 for D (7 bases). Germline CDR1 is MNHNS and CDR2 is SASEGT. Between the trimmed V and J ends, which lost 6 bases and 2 bases, there was a span of 16 bases. This CDR3 has 15 amino acids.

This clonotype came up a few times. The V and J genes are TRBV19 and TRBJ1-1, with unresolved D. The germline gives CDR1 LNHDA, CDR2 SQIVND (reference sequence). This CDR3 has 13 amino acids. V was cut by 0 bases and J by 4 bases, with 6 bases left in between. CDR3 DNA sequence: TGTGCCAGTAGTATAGAGTGGAGCACTGAAGCTTTCTTT. Translating it yields CASSIEWSTEAFF.

This clonotype was counted at least ten times. The genes are TRBV12-3 or TRBV12-4 and TRBJ2-5; 8 bases map to TRBD1. The CDR3 has 13 residues. Unmatched junction bases numbered 4, after V lost 5 bases and J lost 5 bases. The CDR3 spells CASSPTGGETQYF. The CDR3 DNA reads TGTGCCAGCAGTCCAACAGGGGGTGAGACCCAGTACTTC.

J is TRBJ2-7 and V is TRBV7-2; the D is unclear. The CDR3 is 15 residues long. V gave up 1 base and J gave up 3 bases, with 13 bases separating them. CDR1 and CDR2 from the germline V gene are SGHTA and FQGNSA. DNA of the CDR3: TGTGCCAGCAGCTTAGTGTATAGAAAAAACTACGAGCAGTACTTC. Residues: CASSLVYRKNYEQYF.

This clonotype was counted only a few times. The chain has TRBV4-1 and TRBJ1-2, with D possibly matching TRBD1 (5 bases). V lost 2 bases and J 7 bases, leaving 23 bases between the germline ends. The CDR3 sequence is 17 residues long. Germline V gives CDR1 MGHRA, CDR2 YSYEKL. CDR3 in DNA: TGCGCCAGCAGCCAATTGATGACCCTACGGGGCGGGAGTGGCTACACCTTC. Translation gives CASSQLMTLRGGSGYTF.

This clonotype was seen more than once but under ten times. The chain joins TRBV28 to TRBJ2-5, with 11 bases matching TRBD1. The CDR3 consists of 15 residues. The ends lost 7 bases at V and 4 bases at J; junction bases unmatched: 8. CDR1 is MDHEN, CDR2 SYDVKM, per germline. The CDR3 DNA is TGTGCCAGCATCCCCAGGGGACAGGGGGGAGAGACCCAGTACTTC. This codes for CASIPRGQGGETQYF.

Ten or more counts support this clonotype. The chain combines TRBV2 with TRBJ2-5; unclear D gene. This CDR3 comprises 12 residues. Trimming took off 7 bases at V and 2 bases at J, with 8 bases between the two ends. Looked up from germline, CDR1 is SNHLY and CDR2 is FYNNEI. The chain's CDR3 is CASIGPQETQYF. The CDR3 nucleotides are TGTGCCAGCATTGGGCCGCAAGAGACCCAGTACTTC.

This clonotype has more than one count but fewer than ten. The chain employs TRBV29-1 and TRBJ2-3; D is possibly TRBD1 (5 bases). This CDR3 has 15 residues. In germline, CDR1 is SQVTM, CDR2 ANQGSEA. V dropped 6 bases and J dropped 2 bases, with 18 bases sitting between them. In nucleotides, the CDR3 is TGCAGCGTCGGAACGCGGACAAGGTCCACAGATACGCAGTATTTT. It encodes CSVGTRTRSTDTQYF.